The rows below give T cell receptor beta chains drawn from one sample of a study of T cells in Graves' hyperthyroidism and ophthalmopathy. TCRdb called the multiplex PCR reads again in MiXCR, with one record for every CDR3 protein. The data hold about 360,000 distinct CDR3 sequences, with 13% observed a single time. Sequencing was done on a sample of blood. Source of these receptors: a woman in her late teens or twenties with Graves' hyperthyroidism. The CDR3 runs from the conserved cysteine through the conserved F or W. The D gene is left open where the match is weak. Part of the rows lack a size; the others show once, few, many or a class for expanded clones.

TRBV7-3	many	-	TRBJ2-1	TGTGCCAGCAGCCCCCCCGGGCAAGGGGCAAATGAGCAGTTCTTC	CASSPPGQGANEQFF
TRBV9	many	-	TRBJ1-2	TGTGCCAGCAGCGTTTCTACCTTTTATGGCTACACCTTC	CASSVSTFYGYTF
TRBV19	few	-	TRBJ2-2	TGTGCCAGTAGTATAGGACCGTGGGAGCTGTTTTTT	CASSIGPWELFF
TRBV30	many	TRBD2	TRBJ2-1	TGTGCCTGGAAAGGTTGGGCGGGAGGCGACAATGAGCAGTTCTTC	CAWKGWAGGDNEQFF
TRBV12-3/TRBV12-4	many	TRBD2	TRBJ2-1	TGTGCCAGCAACCCGGGGGGTGAGCAGTTCTTC	CASNPGGEQFF
TRBV27	many	TRBD2	TRBJ2-7	TGTGCCAGCAGTGCCTTTGGCGGGGGAGTAGGGGAGCAGTACTTC	CASSAFGGGVGEQYF
TRBV11-1	many	-	TRBJ2-1	TGTGCCAGCAGCTTGTCCGTTGAGCAGTTCTTC	CASSLSVEQFF
TRBV11-2	few	-	TRBJ1-5	TGTGCCAGCAGCTTAGACAGGGTGGGTCAGCCCCAGCATTTT	CASSLDRVGQPQHF
TRBV20-1	many	-	TRBJ1-2	TGCAGTGCTCCGGCGGGAGTTGGCTATGGCTACACCTTC	CSAPAGVGYGYTF
TRBV20-1	many	TRBD1	TRBJ1-1	TGCAGTGCTAGTGGCTGGGACAGGCACACTGAAGCTTTCTTT	CSASGWDRHTEAFF
TRBV9	few	TRBD1	TRBJ1-2	TGTGCCAGCAGCGTAGAAGTAACAGGGGGGAGCTATGGCTACACCTTC	CASSVEVTGGSYGYTF
TRBV27	few	-	TRBJ2-2	TGTGCCAGCAGTTGGGGTGGCGCCGGGGAGCTGTTTTTT	CASSWGGAGELFF
TRBV2	many	-	TRBJ1-2	TGTGCCAGCAGTGCGTCGGTTAGCACAGGAGATGGCTACACCTTC	CASSASVSTGDGYTF
TRBV7-2	many	TRBD1	TRBJ1-1	TGTGCCAGCAGCTCGGGACAGGGGCAAAACACTGAAGCTTTCTTT	CASSSGQGQNTEAFF
TRBV12-3/TRBV12-4	many	-	TRBJ1-5	TGTGCCAGCAGCTTGAAAAGCAATCAGCCCCAGCATTTT	CASSLKSNQPQHF
TRBV7-9	-	TRBD1	TRBJ1-4	TGTGCCAGCAGCCCCCAGGGGGTCGATGAAAAACTGTTTTTT	CASSPQGVDEKLFF
TRBV27	many	-	TRBJ1-1	TGTGCCAGCAGTTTATTTGTCGAGAACACTGAAGCTTTCTTT	CASSLFVENTEAFF
TRBV2	many	-	TRBJ2-7	TGTGCCAGCAGTGAGACTAGGAGTAACGAGCAGTACTTC	CASSETRSNEQYF
TRBV30	many	-	TRBJ1-5	TGTGCCTGGAGTGTACTCGGGGACCAGCCCCAGCATTTT	CAWSVLGDQPQHF
TRBV2	many	-	TRBJ1-5	TGTGCCAGCAGTGATGGTGGGGAGAGGGGTAGCAATCAGCCCCAGCATTTT	CASSDGGERGSNQPQHF
TRBV4-3	many	-	TRBJ2-7	TGCGCCAGCAGCCAAGACGGGGTGAATAACGACGAGCAGTACTTC	CASSQDGVNNDEQYF
TRBV28	many	-	TRBJ1-1	TGTGCCAGCGCCTGGACAAATACGAACACTGAAGCTTTCTTT	CASAWTNTNTEAFF
TRBV7-2	few	-	TRBJ2-1	TGTGCCAGCAGCCCAAGGGCACGGGGCAATGAGCAGTTCTTC	CASSPRARGNEQFF
TRBV5-4	-	TRBD2	TRBJ2-3	TGTGCCAGCAGCTTGGGACTAGCGGGAGGATTCTCTAGCACAGATACGCAGTATTTT	CASSLGLAGGFSSTDTQYF
TRBV6-2/TRBV6-3	many	-	TRBJ2-3	TGTGCCAGCAGTTACTCGTCAGATACGCAGTATTTT	CASSYSSDTQYF
TRBV7-3	many	-	TRBJ2-1	TGTGCCAGCAGCTCACAGGGTAGCTCCTACAATGAGCAGTTCTTC	CASSSQGSSYNEQFF
TRBV7-2	many	-	TRBJ2-3	TGTGCCACCCAGGGTCAGGGGGGGACCACAGATACGCAGTATTTT	CATQGQGGTTDTQYF
TRBV19	-	TRBD1	TRBJ2-1	TGTGCCAGTAGTATCGGACAGGGGGCCTACCATGAGCAGTTCTTC	CASSIGQGAYHEQFF
TRBV24-1	many	-	TRBJ2-3	TGTGCCACCCGTCCGGGAACCGTCCTCACAGATACGCAGTATTTT	CATRPGTVLTDTQYF
TRBV4-3	many	TRBD2	TRBJ2-5	TGCGCCAGCAGCCAAGAGACTAGCAGGCAAGAGACCCAGTACTTC	CASSQETSRQETQYF
TRBV9	many	-	TRBJ2-1	TGTGCCAGCAGCTTTCGAGGGGGAGATGATGAGCAGTTCTTC	CASSFRGGDDEQFF
TRBV7-9	few	TRBD1	TRBJ1-1	TGTGCCAGCAGCTTAGGACAGGGGGCGGGAATTGAAGCTTTCTTT	CASSLGQGAGIEAFF
TRBV28	many	-	TRBJ2-5	TGTGCCAGCAGTTTCGCACAGATCCAAGAGACCCAGTACTTC	CASSFAQIQETQYF
TRBV7-9	many	TRBD2	TRBJ2-7	TGTGCCAGCAGCTCATTGACTAGCGGGAGCCGCAACCCCTACGAGCAGTACTTC	CASSSLTSGSRNPYEQYF
TRBV28	many	-	TRBJ1-2	TGTGCCAGCAGTCTGACAGGCAACTATGGCTACACCTTC	CASSLTGNYGYTF
TRBV7-9	many	-	TRBJ2-3	TGTGCCAGCAGCTCGCCGTTCACAGATACGCAGTATTTT	CASSSPFTDTQYF
TRBV6-1	-	-	TRBJ1-1	TGTGCCAGCAGCGTGATGCCTCCGGGACGGGGGAACACTGAAGCTTTCTTT	CASSVMPPGRGNTEAFF
TRBV5-1	-	TRBD1	TRBJ2-1	TGCGCCAGCAGCTTGGAACCCGGACAGGGTTACAATGAGCAGTTCTTC	CASSLEPGQGYNEQFF
TRBV4-3	few	-	TRBJ2-1	TGCGCCAGCAGCCAAACGGGGCAATCACCTATGGGAGCACTTGGGGAGCAGTTCTTC	CASSQTGQSPMGALGEQFF
TRBV29-1	-	-	TRBJ2-1	TGCAGCGGGGGGATATGTGATGAGCAGTTCTTC	CSGGICDEQFF
TRBV2	many	-	TRBJ2-4	TGTGCCAGCAGACCGGGGCTAGCCAAAAACATTCAGTACTTC	CASRPGLAKNIQYF
TRBV20-1	-	-	TRBJ1-2	TGCAGTGCTAGAGGAGAAAGTGTGACCTTC	CSARGESVTF
TRBV28	many	-	TRBJ2-1	TGTGCCAGCAGTTCTCCCCCGGGACGGGAGAGGCATGAGCAGTTCTTC	CASSSPPGRERHEQFF
TRBV5-6	many	-	TRBJ1-5	TGTGCCAGCAGCGCCTTAACAGATAGCAATCAGCCCCAGCATTTT	CASSALTDSNQPQHF
TRBV7-8	many	TRBD2	TRBJ2-1	TGTGCCAGCAGCTTAATGCAGGGACTAGCGGGCCTGTCCTACAATGAGCAGTTCTTC	CASSLMQGLAGLSYNEQFF
TRBV28	many	TRBD2	TRBJ2-7	TGTGCCAGTCGACGGGGGGGAACCTACGAGCAGTACTTC	CASRRGGTYEQYF
TRBV6-2/TRBV6-3	many	TRBD2	TRBJ2-1	TGTGCCAGCAGTTCCACCGGACTAGCGAGCTCCTACAATGAGCAGTTCTTC	CASSSTGLASSYNEQFF
TRBV28	many	-	TRBJ2-1	TGTGCCAGCAGTTTAAGCCCCAGACAGCTCCTATACAATGAGCAGTTCTTC	CASSLSPRQLLYNEQFF
TRBV9	-	-	TRBJ1-2	TGTGCCAGCAGCCCCACAGGCGTGGGCTACACCTTC	CASSPTGVGYTF
TRBV20-1	many	TRBD1	TRBJ2-1	TGCAGTGCTAGAGGGGACAGGGAAACCTACAATGAGCAGTTCTTC	CSARGDRETYNEQFF
TRBV5-1	many	-	TRBJ2-3	TGCGCCAGCAGCTCCATTGACACAGATACGCAGTATTTT	CASSSIDTDTQYF
TRBV12-3/TRBV12-4	many	-	TRBJ1-5	TGTGCCAGCAGCCCACGACGGGGGAGCAATCAGCCCCAGCATTTT	CASSPRRGSNQPQHF
TRBV6-1	-	-	TRBJ2-1	TGTGCCAGCGGCTCGCGGGGGCAGTACACCCTCAATGAGCAGTTCTTC	CASGSRGQYTLNEQFF
TRBV29-1	-	-	TRBJ2-1	TGCAGCGCTGTCAAGCCGCCCCACAATGAGCAGTTCTTC	CSAVKPPHNEQFF
TRBV6-2/TRBV6-3	many	-	TRBJ1-1	TGTGCCAGCGGATTTGGGGCTGAAGCTTTCTTT	CASGFGAEAFF
TRBV27	-	-	TRBJ1-1	TGTGCCAGCAGTTGGGTGGTAGGGGGAATTATGATGAACACTGAAGCTTTCTTT	CASSWVVGGIMMNTEAFF
TRBV7-9	many	-	TRBJ2-3	TGTGCCAGCAGCTTAAGTGTAAGCACAGATACGCAGTATTTT	CASSLSVSTDTQYF
TRBV5-8	-	-	TRBJ2-3	TGTGCCAGCAGCTCGATTAACCGGGCCCCACGCTCAGATACGCAGTATTTT	CASSSINRAPRSDTQYF
TRBV7-2	-	-	TRBJ2-7	TGTGCCAGCAGCTACGGACTTTACGAGCAGTACTTC	CASSYGLYEQYF
TRBV3-1	many	TRBD1	TRBJ1-1	TGTGCCAGCAGCCGGGCCGGGACAGGGACCCCCCTGAACACTGAAGCTTTCTTT	CASSRAGTGTPLNTEAFF